These T cell receptor beta chains were read from a single sample in a study of blood T cell repertoires in COVID-19. TCRdb's table, derived via immunoSEQ multiplex PCR, lists solely in-frame clones and lacks some. Of 200,000 to 300,000 clones listed, approximately 83% were seen once; the top ten hold 8.9%. Sequencing was performed on peripheral blood. These receptors came from an elderly man with acute or convalescent COVID-19. Each CDR3 is given with its conserved first and last residue. The D gene is left open where the match is weak. Expanded clones are given a class, and other clones once, few, many or no size at all.

d_gene | j_gene | v_gene | abundance | CDR3aa | CDR3nt
. | TRBJ2-7 | TRBV2 | . | CASSDQALEQYF | TGTGCCAGCAGTGATCAAGCTCTCGAGCAGTACTTC
TRBD1 | TRBJ1-4 | TRBV7-2 | . | CASSLHPLRQGEEKLFF | TGTGCCAGCAGCTTACATCCGCTCAGACAGGGGGAGGAAAAACTGTTTTTT
TRBD1 | TRBJ2-3 | TRBV11-2 | . | CASSQDRGPDTQYF | TGTGCCAGCAGCCAAGACAGGGGCCCAGATACGCAGTATTTT
. | TRBJ1-2 | TRBV24-1 | . | CATKGQGLGGYTF | TGTGCCACCAAGGGCCAGGGTTTAGGTGGCTACACCTTC
. | TRBJ1-2 | TRBV4-1 | . | CASSHRTPYRVNYGYTF | TGCGCCAGCAGCCATCGCACTCCGTACAGGGTGAACTATGGCTACACCTTC
. | TRBJ1-1 | TRBV5-1 | . | CASSPDMTTEAFF | TGCGCCAGCAGCCCGGACATGACCACTGAAGCTTTCTTT
TRBD1 | TRBJ1-5 | TRBV3-1/TRBV3-2 | . | CASSQSHLRTGGQPQHF | TGTGCCAGCAGCCAATCCCACTTAAGGACAGGGGGCCAGCCCCAGCATTTT
. | TRBJ2-2 | TRBV6-5 | . | CASSYFMGQGAGELFF | TGTGCCAGCAGTTACTTTATGGGACAAGGAGCCGGGGAGCTGTTTTTT
. | TRBJ1-4 | TRBV5-1 | few | CASSLAGGGLNEKLFF | TGCGCCAGCAGCTTGGCCGGCGGGGGACTTAATGAAAAACTGTTTTTT
. | TRBJ2-2 | TRBV5-1 | . | CASSLTNPNTGELFF | TGCGCCAGCAGTTTGACTAATCCGAACACCGGGGAGCTGTTTTTT
TRBD1 | TRBJ2-7 | TRBV7-6 | . | CASSFRTGWDEQYF | TGTGCCAGCAGCTTTAGGACAGGGTGGGACGAGCAGTACTTC
. | TRBJ1-6 | TRBV5-1 | once | CASSLASADSYNSPLHF | TGCGCCAGCAGCTTGGCCTCGGCGGATTCCTATAATTCACCCCTCCACTTT
. | TRBJ2-2 | TRBV6-2/TRBV6-3 | few | CASSYGGRGTGELFF | TGTGCCAGCAGTTACGGCGGCAGGGGCACCGGGGAGCTGTTTTTT
TRBD1 | TRBJ1-2 | TRBV28 | once | CASGRGIGYTF | TGTGCCAGTGGCAGGGGGATTGGCTACACCTTC
. | TRBJ2-2 | TRBV18 | . | CASSPVGRGGSGELFF | TGTGCCAGCTCACCCGTTGGAAGGGGAGGTTCCGGGGAGCTGTTTTTT
. | TRBJ2-2 | TRBV7-3 | . | CASSLNRVGTGELFF | TGTGCCAGCAGCTTAAACAGGGTGGGGACCGGGGAGCTGTTTTTT
. | TRBJ2-1 | TRBV18 | . | CASSPPSRRRSYNEQFF | TGTGCCAGCTCACCACCGTCTCGGCGGCGGTCCTACAATGAGCAGTTCTTC
. | TRBJ1-5 | TRBV7-2 | . | CASSLAGLRGNQPQHF | TGTGCCAGCAGCTTAGCGGGTTTGAGGGGCAATCAGCCCCAGCATTTT
. | TRBJ2-2 | TRBV11-2 | few | CASSYTNTGELFF | TGTGCCAGCAGCTATACGAACACCGGGGAGCTGTTTTTT
TRBD1 | TRBJ1-3 | TRBV6-6 | . | CASSLTFLTGTGGNTIYF | TGTGCCAGCAGTCTAACCTTTTTGACAGGGACGGGAGGAAACACCATATATTTT
TRBD1 | TRBJ2-7 | TRBV24-1 | . | CATSDSRDRGSEQYF | TGTGCCACCAGTGATTCTAGGGACAGGGGGTCTGAGCAGTACTTC
TRBD1 | TRBJ2-7 | TRBV6-6 | . | CASSYPEGQAYEQYF | TGTGCCAGCAGTTATCCGGAGGGACAGGCCTACGAGCAGTACTTC